The clone carrying this TCR beta chain was detected a few times. Its antigen is undetermined. A mismatch at residue 14 separates the TCRdb protein from the translated DNA, so the protein presented here was translated from the DNA. Mouse gene names apply. The read halts 3 residues ahead of the CDR3 end, with the missing end drawn from the germline J gene. CDR1 is NSHNY and CDR2 is SYGAGN in the germline V gene. V was clipped by 2 bases and J by 0 bases, with 12 bases between them. The CDR3 length is 17 residues. Once RNA had been extracted, it was reverse transcribed into cDNA to act as the sequencing template. Profiled with immunoSEQ multiplex PCR; TCRdb holds only in-frame clones, not every one. The specimen has some 120,000 clones, none found just once. The source of the sample is a study of CD8+ T cells in alopecia areata. Study-level points and caveats: Scalp lesions, especially in alopecia totalis/universalis, had higher clonality than normal scalp.

The TCR was taken from a C3H/HeJ mouse with alopecia areata. MHC haplotype: H2-k. The chain recombines TRBV13-1 with TRBJ1-6, with D perhaps TRBD1 (5 bases). TRBJ1-6 is annotated as an ORF whose role is uncertain. The sample taken for sequencing was lesional skin. CDR3 residues: CASSERVRDSYNSPLYF. CDR3 DNA, as far as it was read: TGTGCCAGCAGTGAGCGCGTCAGGGATTCCTATAATTCGCCC.